A selection of T cell receptor beta chains follows, all from one sample in a study of blood T cell repertoires in COVID-19. Clones were read by immunoSEQ multiplex PCR, and TCRdb kept only the in-frame ones, dropping some. The repertoire holds under 200,000 clones, with about 83% as singletons. Sequencing used peripheral blood. The receptor source for this set is a woman older than 75 with COVID-19, enrolled during active disease. The CDR3 runs from the conserved cysteine through the conserved F or W. The D gene is left open where the match is weak. A clone size is listed for some rows: how often the clone was seen (once, few, many), or a class if it is expanded.

>TRBD2|TRBV18|once|TRBJ2-3
TGTGCCAGCTCACCGCGAGGTAGCGGGGGGAGCACAGATACGCAGTATTTT
CASSPRGSGGSTDTQYF
>TRBD1|TRBV4-1|NA|TRBJ2-1
TGCGCCAGCAGCCAGAGGGACAGAAATTACAATGAGCAGTTCTTC
CASSQRDRNYNEQFF
>NA|TRBV25-1|NA|TRBJ2-3
TGTGCCAGCAGTTCCCCAACTAGCACAGATACGCAGTATTTT
CASSSPTSTDTQYF
>NA|TRBV30|NA|TRBJ2-7
TGTGCCTGGAGTCTAAACTACGAGCAGTACTTC
CAWSLNYEQYF
>TRBD1|TRBV3-1/TRBV3-2|NA|TRBJ1-1
TGTGCCAGCAGCCTCAGGGGGCTAAGTCCTGAAGCTTTCTTT
CASSLRGLSPEAFF
>TRBD1|TRBV19|NA|TRBJ1-1
TGTGCCAGTGGTAGACAGGGATCCACTGAAGCTTTCTTT
CASGRQGSTEAFF
>TRBD1|TRBV18|NA|TRBJ2-4
TGTGCCAGCTCCCTCAAGCAGGGGGAAAACGAGTACTTC
CASSLKQGENEYF
>NA|TRBV19|NA|TRBJ2-3
TGTGCCAGTAGTGTCAGGGGCACAGATACGCAGTATTTT
CASSVRGTDTQYF
>TRBD2|TRBV27|once|TRBJ2-7
TGTGCCAGCTCTCCCTTGGGACTAGCAGCGTCGAACGAGCAGTACTTC
CASSPLGLAASNEQYF
>TRBD2|TRBV7-2|NA|TRBJ2-1
TGTGCCAGCAGCTTAGGTCCCCGTAGCGGGGTAGAGCAGTTCTTC
CASSLGPRSGVEQFF
>TRBD2|TRBV7-3|NA|TRBJ2-3
TGTGCCAGCAGCTTACTAGCGGGAGAGGTGAATACGCAGTATTTT
CASSLLAGEVNTQYF
>TRBD1|TRBV29-1|NA|TRBJ1-5
TGCAGCGTTAGGACAGGGGTGGATAGCAATCAGCCCCAGCATTTT
CSVRTGVDSNQPQHF
>TRBD1|TRBV9|NA|TRBJ2-7
TGTGCCAGCAGCGTAGGCGGGACAGGGGTCTCCTACGAGCAGTACTTC
CASSVGGTGVSYEQYF
>NA|TRBV18|NA|TRBJ1-4
TGTGCCAGCTCATCCTTGTCTAATGAAAAACTGTTTTTT
CASSSLSNEKLFF
>NA|TRBV25-1|NA|TRBJ2-7
TGTGCCAGCAGTGAATATCTAACTTACGAGCAGTACTTC
CASSEYLTYEQYF
>TRBD1|TRBV24-1|NA|TRBJ2-7
TGTGCCACCAGTGATCCTTCCGACAGGGAATACGAGCAGTACTTC
CATSDPSDREYEQYF